The 29 T cell receptor beta chains below were found in one sample sequenced in a study of T-cell reconstitution after alpha-beta-depleted transplantation in children. Unique molecular identifiers were incorporated during preparation of the TCRbeta library. TCRdb processed the PCR reads anew with MiXCR; each CDR3 protein has one entry. This table has 490,000 or so distinct CDR3 sequences, over 9.5% appearing once. The sample consisted of PBMCs, taken before TCRalphabeta/CD19-depleted stem cell transplant. These receptors originate from a child aged 2 to 10 with inherited bone marrow failure, due to receive a stem cell transplant.

This clonotype has ten or more counts. The chain links TRBV20-1 to TRBJ2-7; 8 bases fit TRBD1. Germline assignment: CDR1 DFQATT and CDR2 SNEGSKA (reference sequence). The CDR3 is 14 residues long. V shed 3 bases, J shed 0 bases, and the junction held 4 bases outside the gene matches. The CDR3 reads CSASAGQDSYEQYF. The CDR3 DNA reads as TGCAGTGCTAGTGCGGGACAGGACTCCTACGAGCAGTACTTC.

This clonotype was recorded many times. The chain employs TRBV4-3 and TRBJ2-1, with D tentatively TRBD1 (5 bases). V shed 4 bases and J shed 7 bases, with 14 bases lying between them. CDR1 is LGHNA and CDR2 is YSLEER in the germline V gene. This CDR3 has 14 amino acids. For the CDR3, the DNA is TGCGCCAGCAGCCCCCTAGGGGTGGGAAATGAGCAGTTCTTC. This gives the protein CASSPLGVGNEQFF.

This clonotype was seen a few times. V and J are TRBV19 and TRBJ1-5; no definite D call. CDR1 and CDR2 from the germline V gene are LNHDA and SQIVND (reference sequence). Trimming cost V 6 bases and J 0 bases, with 12 bases left between them. This CDR3 contains 15 residues. The CDR3 region is CASSQYGDSNQPQHF. CDR3 nucleotides: TGTGCCAGTAGCCAATACGGGGATAGCAATCAGCCCCAGCATTTT.

This clonotype was observed a few times. CDR3 region: CASSSGTGGPGANVLTF. The CDR3 DNA reads TGTGCCAGCAGCTCCGGGACAGGGGGACCTGGGGCCAACGTCCTGACTTTC. The V gene is TRBV11-3, the J gene TRBJ2-6, with 11 bases matching TRBD1. Losses at the gene ends were 4 bases for V and 2 bases for J; bases not matched to a gene: 4. This CDR3 comprises 17 residues. In germline, CDR1 is SGHNT, CDR2 YENEEA. Full variable domain (outside the CDR3, taken from reference TRBV11-3 and TRBJ2-6): EAGVVQSPRYKIIEKKQPVAFWCNPISGHNTLYWYLQNLGQGPELLIRYENEEAVDDSQLPKDRFSAERLKGVDSTLKIQPAELGDSAVYLCASSSGTGGPGANVLTFGAGSRLTVL.

The chain couples TRBV29-1 to TRBJ2-7; D may be TRBD1 (6 bases). The CDR3 extends over 12 amino acids. The germline V gene encodes CDR1 SQVTM and CDR2 ANQGSEA. V was pared by 7 bases and J by 4 bases, with 14 bases between. DNA of the CDR3: TGCAGCGCCGCCCCGGACAGATACGAGCAGTACTTC. Its protein is CSAAPDRYEQYF.

This clonotype has a count of ten or more. V and J are TRBV7-2 and TRBJ2-3; possible D gene TRBD2, 5 bases. There are 16 residues in the CDR3. Germline V gene lookup returns CDR1 SGHTA and CDR2 FQGNSA. V lost 1 base, J lost 4 bases, and 15 bases lay in between. The CDR3 DNA is TGTGCCAGCAGCTTAGGTCCGGGGTTTGCCGCAGATACGCAGTATTTT. Translated: CASSLGPGFAADTQYF.

This clonotype was counted at least ten times. This chain links TRBV9 with TRBJ1-5, with TRBD1 matching 8 bases. Germline CDR1 and CDR2: SGDLS and YYNGEE. Trimming removed 5 bases from V and 4 bases from J; junction bases left unmatched: 8. The CDR3 length is 15 residues. Written as DNA, the CDR3 is TGTGCCAGCAGTGCGACAGGGGTAACAAATCAGCCCCAGCATTTT. As protein: CASSATGVTNQPQHF.

At least ten counts were recorded for this clonotype. The chain carries TRBV15 and TRBJ2-1, with 8 bases that match TRBD2. V lost 1 base to trimming and J lost 4 bases; unmatched junction nucleotides: 0. Germline lookup yields CDR1 LNHNV and CDR2 YYDKDF (reference sequence). This CDR3 is 14 amino acids long. Here the CDR3 DNA reads TGTGCCACCAGCAGAGGACTAGCGTACAATGAGCAGTTCTTC. Its protein product is CATSRGLAYNEQFF.

This clonotype was counted many times. This chain joins TRBV5-4 and TRBJ2-1, with a weak D call TRBD2 (6 bases). Trimming removed 4 bases at V and 13 bases at J, with 15 bases between. The CDR3 spans 12 residues. Germline CDR1 and CDR2: SGHNT and YYREEE (reference sequence). CDR3 sequence: CASSPRGGNQFF. The CDR3 coding sequence is TGTGCCAGCAGCCCGCGTGGGGGGAATCAGTTCTTC.

This clonotype showed up just a few times. The J gene is TRBJ2-2, the V gene TRBV28, with 12 bases that match TRBD2. Germline V lookup: CDR1 MDHEN, CDR2 SYDVKM. The V gene end was trimmed by 2 bases and the J gene end by 6 bases; junction bases not matched to a gene: 7. CDR3 length: 17 amino acids. CDR3 sequence: CASSLPFSSGRAGELFF. DNA for the CDR3: TGTGCCAGCAGTTTACCCTTTTCTAGCGGGAGGGCCGGGGAGCTGTTTTTT.

The CDR3 region is CASSKDYNTGELFF. The CDR3 DNA is TGTGCCAGCAGCAAAGACTACAACACCGGGGAGCTGTTTTTT. The chain has TRBV5-5 and TRBJ2-2; a possible D gene is TRBD2 (5 bases). With 4 bases removed from V and 2 bases from J, the gap between germline ends came to 9 bases. Germline V gene sequence: CDR1 SGHKS, CDR2 YYEKEE (reference sequence). The CDR3 consists of 14 residues. The variable domain in full, completed from reference TRBV5-5 and TRBJ2-2, reads DAGVTQSPTHLIKTRGQQVTLRCSPISGHKSVSWYQQVLGQGPQFIFQYYEKEERGRGNFPDRFSARQFPNYSSELNVNALLLGDSALYLCASSKDYNTGELFFGEGSRLTVL.

This clonotype was recorded at least ten times. V usage is TRBV5-1 and J usage is TRBJ2-6, with a possible D match to TRBD1 (6 bases). CDR1 and CDR2 (germline): SGHRS, YFSETQ. Deletions cut 4 bases from V and 0 bases from J, with 14 bases between. This CDR3 spans 17 amino acids. The CDR3 here is CASSPRGTSSGANVLTF. The CDR3 nucleotides are TGCGCCAGCAGCCCGAGGGGGACCAGCTCTGGGGCCAACGTCCTGACTTTC.

This clonotype was seen many times. This chain links TRBV20-1 with TRBJ2-3, with TRBD2 identical over 10 bases. V gave up 1 base and J gave up 1 base; unmatched junction bases: 14. This CDR3 has 19 residues. Germline assignment: CDR1 DFQATT and CDR2 SNEGSKA (reference sequence). The CDR3 DNA sequence: TGCAGTGCTAGAGGCGGCGTGTTACTAGCGGGAACCCGCACAGATACGCAGTATTTT. Encoded protein: CSARGGVLLAGTRTDTQYF.

With respect to this clonotype: Being one base from a much bigger clone, this may be a read error. V usage is TRBV6-5 and J usage is TRBJ1-2, with D possibly matching TRBD1 (5 bases). The CDR3 has 17 residues. Germline loops: CDR1 MNHEY, CDR2 SVGAGI. Deletions cut 4 bases from V and 4 bases from J, with 22 bases between. The CDR3 DNA is TGTGCCAGCAGTTGCTCGAACGGGCAGGGAGATTCCTATGGCTACACCTTC. Translated, it gives CASSCSNGQGDSYGYTF.

In its sample, this clonotype was seen many times. This chain uses TRBV19 with TRBJ1-1; D possibly corresponds to TRBD1 (5 bases). Germline lookup yields CDR1 LNHDA and CDR2 SQIVND (reference sequence). The CDR3 runs to 11 residues. V dropped 4 bases and J dropped 8 bases, with 8 bases sitting between them. The CDR3 nucleotides read TGTGCCAGTAGTAGGGGCCCGGAAGCTTTCTTT. It yields the protein CASSRGPEAFF.

This clonotype was seen repeatedly, ten times or more. The genes are TRBV11-1 and TRBJ2-1; D is possibly TRBD2 (6 bases). The V end lost 4 bases, the J end lost 7 bases, and 26 bases lay between the germline ends. The length of the CDR3 is 18 residues. Germline V gene lookup returns CDR1 SGHAT and CDR2 FQDESV (reference sequence). CDR3: CASSSTAIGVRGGNEQFF. The CDR3 bases are TGTGCCAGCAGCTCCACGGCCATCGGGGTTAGAGGAGGGAATGAGCAGTTCTTC.

This sequence joins TRBV6-2 or TRBV6-3 and TRBJ1-5, with a tentative D call TRBD1 (6 bases). This CDR3 is 15 amino acids long. V was shortened by 5 bases and J by 0 bases, with 11 bases between the two germline ends. Germline CDR1 MNHEY, CDR2 SVGEGT. The CDR3 DNA reads as TGTGCCAGCAGTCTACAGGGATTTAGCAATCAGCCCCAGCATTTT. Translating it yields CASSLQGFSNQPQHF.

This clonotype showed up many times. V is TRBV19 and J is TRBJ2-1; D is perhaps TRBD2 (5 bases). Germline V gene sequence: CDR1 LNHDA, CDR2 SQIVND (reference sequence). The V end lost 1 base, the J end lost 4 bases, and 11 bases lay between the germline ends. This CDR3 has 15 residues. CDR3 sequence reads: CASSIAGIPYNEQFF. As DNA, the CDR3 is TGTGCCAGTAGTATAGCGGGGATCCCATACAATGAGCAGTTCTTC.

The chain is built from TRBV9 and TRBJ2-7; 11 bases match TRBD2. The trim removed 0 bases at V and 3 bases at J, leaving 11 bases unmatched. The CDR3 spans 18 residues. Germline loops: CDR1 SGDLS, CDR2 YYNGEE. In nucleotides, the CDR3 is TGTGCCAGCAGCGTAGGCCCCGGGACTAGCGGCATACTCTACGAGCAGTACTTC. Translating it yields CASSVGPGTSGILYEQYF.

At least ten counts were recorded for this clonotype. V usage is TRBV4-3 and J usage is TRBJ2-7; D gene unclear. V dropped 0 bases and J dropped 2 bases, with 14 bases sitting between them. CDR1 and CDR2 from the germline V gene are LGHNA and YSLEER. The CDR3 contains 16 residues. The CDR3 spells CASSQDLFQTTYEQYF. Here the CDR3 DNA reads TGCGCCAGCAGCCAAGATCTTTTTCAGACCACCTACGAGCAGTACTTC.

This clonotype was observed at least ten times. This chain uses TRBV25-1 with TRBJ2-5; D possibly corresponds to TRBD2 (6 bases). The V end lost 0 bases, the J end lost 0 bases, and 17 bases lay between the germline ends. CDR1 and CDR2 from the germline V gene are MGHDK and SYGVNS. The CDR3 consists of 18 residues. The chain's CDR3 is CASSEYLGHRDYQETQYF. DNA of the CDR3: TGTGCCAGCAGTGAATACCTTGGGCACCGGGACTACCAAGAGACCCAGTACTTC.

With regard to this clonotype: A much larger clone differs from this one at a single base, so this may be a read error. This chain links TRBV5-1 with TRBJ1-1, with D perhaps matching TRBD1 (5 bases). CDR1 and CDR2 (germline): SGHRS, YFSETQ. The V end lost 4 bases, the J end lost 0 bases, and 16 bases lay between the germline ends. This CDR3 spans 16 amino acids. The CDR3 DNA reads TGCGCCAGCAGCCCGCCCCCACAGGCGCTGAACACTGAAGCTTTCTTT. This translates into CASSPPPQALNTEAFF.

This clonotype has a count of ten or more. The chain employs TRBV29-1 and TRBJ1-4; D remains ambiguous. V was shortened by 4 bases and J by 5 bases, with 5 bases between the two germline ends. This CDR3 region has 11 residues. Germline-derived CDR1 and CDR2 are SQVTM and ANQGSEA. Written as DNA, the CDR3 is TGCAGCGTTGTAAGAAATGAAAAACTGTTTTTT. Translation gives CSVVRNEKLFF.

This clonotype was seen repeatedly, ten times or more. The chain employs TRBV6-1 and TRBJ2-5; 9 bases agree with TRBD2. This CDR3 spans 15 amino acids. The trim removed 6 bases at V and 7 bases at J, leaving 12 bases unmatched. Per the germline V gene, CDR1 is MNHNS and CDR2 is SASEGT. CDR3 in amino acids: CASSASSGSRGTQYF. The DNA of the CDR3 is TGTGCCAGCAGCGCAAGTAGCGGGAGCAGGGGGACCCAGTACTTC.

In its sample, this clonotype was seen many times. The chain couples TRBV20-1 to TRBJ2-1; TRBD2 might be the D (6 bases). The CDR3 spans 14 residues. CDR1 is DFQATT, CDR2 SNEGSKA, per germline (reference sequence). Here the CDR3 reads CSAKPGDFESEQFF. DNA for the CDR3: TGCAGCGCAAAGCCCGGGGACTTTGAAAGTGAGCAGTTCTTC.

At least ten counts were recorded for this clonotype. This rearrangement joins TRBV29-1 to TRBJ1-1; D might be TRBD1 (5 bases). Germline V gives CDR1 SQVTM, CDR2 ANQGSEA. V was cut by 0 bases and J by 3 bases, with 11 bases left in between. This CDR3 is built from 14 residues. The CDR3 loop is CSVEDDRLYTEAFF. Written as DNA, the CDR3 is TGCAGCGTTGAAGATGACAGACTATACACTGAAGCTTTCTTT.

This clonotype appeared many times. This rearrangement joins TRBV15 to TRBJ2-7, with a weak D call TRBD1 (6 bases). This CDR3 is 13 amino acids long. V gave up 5 bases and J gave up 3 bases, with 11 bases separating them. Germline CDR1 and CDR2: LNHNV and YYDKDF (reference sequence). This chain's CDR3 is CATSRDKFYEQYF. The CDR3 nucleotides are TGTGCCACCAGCCGGGACAAGTTCTACGAGCAGTACTTC.

This chain connects TRBV5-6 to TRBJ2-3; D not resolved. The ends were cut back, 2 bases at V and 2 bases at J, with 15 bases in the middle. Germline lookup yields CDR1 SGHDT and CDR2 YYEEEE. CDR3 length: 16 amino acids. CDR3 nucleotides: TGTGCCAGCAGCTTCCCCGACTTATCCCTCACAGATACGCAGTATTTT. Residues: CASSFPDLSLTDTQYF. Variable domain in full (rest from reference TRBV5-6 and TRBJ2-3): DAGVTQSPTHLIKTRGQQVTLRCSPKSGHDTVSWYQQALGQGPQFIFQYYEEEERQRGNFPDRFSGHQFPNYSSELNVNALLLGDSALYLCASSFPDLSLTDTQYFGPGTRLTVL.

This clonotype was found many times. V usage is TRBV18 and J usage is TRBJ2-2; no clear D gene. V was cut by 2 bases and J by 4 bases, with 5 bases left in between. The CDR3 is 13 amino acids. Germline assignment: CDR1 KGHSH and CDR2 LQKENI. The CDR3 here is CASSPETTGELFF. The CDR3 DNA reads as TGTGCCAGCTCACCAGAGACCACCGGGGAGCTGTTTTTT. Looking up the rest from reference TRBV18 and TRBJ2-2 gives the full variable domain: NAGVMQNPRHLVRRRGQEARLRCSPMKGHSHVYWYRQLPEEGLKFMVYLQKENIIDESGMPKERFSAEFPKEGPSILRIQQVVRGDSAAYFCASSPETTGELFFGEGSRLTVL.